Below, one T cell receptor beta chain is given with its context. The source of the sample is a study of human T cells and chemical hapten exposure. Each CDR3 protein is one row after TCRdb ran MiXCR on the RACE reads. Of about 110,000 distinct CDR3 sequences listed, approximately 12% are singletons. Time point of the sample: pre-sensitization, week 0. Described treatment: therapeutic diphenylcyclopropenone sensitization with weekly scalp DPC. Venepuncture was done earlier than the placement of each patch test. Looked up from germline, CDR1 is SGHVS and CDR2 is FQNEAQ. CDR3 size: 14 residues. The J segment lost 4 bases and the V segment lost 3 bases, leaving 5 bases of the junction unmatched.

The V and J genes are TRBV7-8 and TRBJ2-5; 7 positions agree with TRBD1. The sample in question was whole blood, obtained in connection with sensitization to the hapten diphenylcyclopropenone (DPC). The clonotype was recovered from a woman between 45 and 60 years old with alopecia areata. Some clones in this sample may be carry-over from other donors' samples. Here the CDR3 DNA reads TGTGCCAGCAGCTTGTGGGACAGTTCAGAGACCCAGTACTTC. Translation: CASSLWDSSETQYF.